Included here is one T cell receptor (beta chain) sequence, with context. Its antigen is not identified. From CD4+ cells came CD45RA+ naive and CD45RA-negative memory subsets. The CDR3 spans 14 residues. Trimming left V 4 bases short and J 4 bases short, with 13 bases between. Germline values: CDR1 MDHEN, CDR2 SYDVKM. This entry is derived from a study of shared clonotypes between healthy human individuals. The study's findings and limits: Shared clonotypes across all four donors exceeded non-shared ones in generation probability. The authors sampled blood alone, and tissue repertoires likely differ.

Clones were read by immunoSEQ multiplex PCR, and TCRdb kept only the in-frame ones, dropping some. In the table there are 950,000 to 1,300,000 clones, around 76% of which are singletons. The clonotype comes from a man aged 18 to 35 in good health. Sequenced material: memory CD4+ T cells sorted from blood. Subset of the sample: CD45RA-negative fraction. The rearrangement links TRBV28 to TRBJ1-1, with D possibly TRBD1 on 6 matching bases. CDR3 loop: CASSSGRGVTEAFF. CDR3 DNA: TGTGCCAGCAGTTCGGGTAGGGGGGTCACTGAAGCTTTCTTT. The complete variable domain, with remaining parts taken from reference TRBV28 and TRBJ1-1, reads DVKVTQSSRYLVKRTGEKVFLECVQDMDHENMFWYRQDPGLGLRLIYFSYDVKMKEKGDIPEGYSVSREKKERFSLILESASTNQTSMYLCASSSGRGVTEAFFGQGTRLTVV.